Listed below are T cell receptor beta chains from one sample, sequenced in a study of CD8 T cells in Susac syndrome. One entry per CDR3 protein, called by TCRdb with MiXCR from the immunoSEQ multiplex PCR reads. Of 100,000 to 150,000 distinct CDR3 sequences in the sample, 80% to 85% were seen once. Sequencing was carried out using CD8+ T cells from PBMCs. The receptors derive from a human donor with multiple sclerosis. Each CDR3 is given with its conserved first and last residue. Fields, in order: J gene, V gene, D gene, clone size, CDR3 DNA, CDR3 protein. D genes are given only for firm matches. Where a row states a size, it is once, few, many or the class of an expanded clone; other rows omit it.

>TRBJ2-7|TRBV4-1|TRBD1|-
TGCGCCAGCAGCCAATGGGACAGCTACGAGCAGTACTTC
CASSQWDSYEQYF
>TRBJ2-1|TRBV5-1|-|-
TGCGCCAGCAGCTTGGCGGGTGATGAGCAGTTCTTC
CASSLAGDEQFF
>TRBJ2-2|TRBV19|-|-
TGTGCCAGTAGTATATTAGCCGGGGAGCTGTTTTTT
CASSILAGELFF
>TRBJ2-7|TRBV4-1|TRBD1|-
TGCGCCAGCAGCCAAGGACCGGGACAGGGGGCCTACGAGCAGTACTTC
CASSQGPGQGAYEQYF
>TRBJ2-1|TRBV15|-|once
TGTGCCACCAGCAGAGCTAGAGCCTTGGATGAGCAGTTCTTC
CATSRARALDEQFF
>TRBJ1-5|TRBV19|-|-
TGTGCCAGTATAGAATCGGTTGACGATCAGCCCCAGCATTTT
CASIESVDDQPQHF
>TRBJ1-1|TRBV27|TRBD1|-
TGTGCCAGCAGTTTAACAGGGGGGTTCGCTGAAGCTTTCTTT
CASSLTGGFAEAFF
>TRBJ2-1|TRBV5-6|-|-
TGTGCCAGCAGCTTAACGGATGAGCAGTTCTTC
CASSLTDEQFF
>TRBJ2-3|TRBV4-2|-|few
TGTGCCAGCAGCCAAGGTACAGGCTTCCGCACAGATACGCAGTATTTT
CASSQGTGFRTDTQYF
>TRBJ2-3|TRBV9|-|-
TGTGCCAGCAGCGTAGCTATTACAGATACGCAGTATTTT
CASSVAITDTQYF